What follows are 23 T cell receptor beta chains derived from one specimen sequenced in a study of vaccination and CD4 T cells after COVID-19. The treatment: approximately 11-day PBMC culture with coronavirus spike peptide pools or control peptides (ViraFEST assay). Antigen specificity for these receptors is unknown. The study sequenced cultured CD4+ T cell DNA using the Oncomine TCR Beta short-read assay. TCRdb redid the calling of the PCR reads with MiXCR, one entry per CDR3 protein. This table holds about 20,000 distinct CDR3 sequences, about three quarters found once. This sample comprised CD4+ T cells from blood, cultured in vitro, obtained after SARS-CoV-2 vaccination. Receptor source: a human donor who received a COVID-19 vaccine.

The CDR3 loop reads CASSITPGPGANVLTF. The CDR3 DNA sequence: TGTGCCAGTAGTATAACCCCAGGGCCCGGGGCCAACGTCCTGACTTTC. This rearrangement joins TRBV19 to TRBJ2-6; TRBD1 might be the D (5 bases). V lost 2 bases and J lost 4, with 12 bases in between. This CDR3 contains 16 residues. Germline V lookup: CDR1 LNHDA, CDR2 SQIVND (reference sequence).

The chain couples TRBV20-1 to TRBJ2-3, with 12 bases fitting TRBD2. CDR1 is DFQATT and CDR2 is SNEGSKA in the germline V gene (reference sequence). The CDR3 runs to 21 residues. V shed 6 bases and J 0 bases; nucleotides not matched to a gene: 22. The DNA of the CDR3 is TGCAGTGCCACTCCTATCCGATCCGTGCTAGCGGGGGGGACTAGCACAGATACGCAGTATTTT. It encodes CSATPIRSVLAGGTSTDTQYF.

This chain uses TRBV20-1 with TRBJ2-3; 12 bases agree with TRBD2. CDR3 size: 15 residues. The germline CDR1 and CDR2 sequences are DFQATT and SNEGSKA (reference sequence). Germline trimming cut 6 bases from V and 5 bases from J; bases unmatched to any gene: 9. Here the CDR3 DNA reads TGCAGTGCCCATCGGACTAGCGGGGTGATAGATACGCAGTATTTT. Residues: CSAHRTSGVIDTQYF.

The chain joins TRBV6-1 to TRBJ1-5; D is unclear. CDR1 and CDR2 from the germline V gene are MNHNS and SASEGT. V lost 4 bases, J lost 7 bases, and 11 bases lay in between. There are 13 residues in the CDR3. CDR3 in amino acids: CASSGTLGQPQHF. CDR3 in DNA: TGTGCCAGCAGTGGCACCCTAGGACAGCCCCAGCATTTT.

In this sample, this clonotype turned up once. The chain carries TRBV11-3 and TRBJ1-2; D not resolved. V was cut by 1 base and J by 8 bases, with 8 bases left in between. The germline CDR1 and CDR2 sequences are SGHNT and YENEEA. The CDR3 spans 12 residues. The CDR3: CASSLGVQGYTF. In nucleotides, the CDR3 is TGTGCCAGCAGCTTAGGGGTGCAGGGCTACACCTTC.

The genes are TRBV6-5 and TRBJ1-6; D gene uncertain. Germline CDR1 reads MNHEY; CDR2 reads SVGAGI. This CDR3 region has 15 residues. V was cut by 2 bases and J by 8 bases, with 13 bases left in between. The CDR3 region is CASSYAPGFDSPLHF. For the CDR3, the DNA is TGTGCCAGCAGTTACGCTCCAGGCTTCGATTCACCCCTCCACTTT.

The chain joins TRBV12-3 or TRBV12-4 to TRBJ1-6; unclear D gene. V was shortened by 3 bases and J by 4 bases, with 7 bases between the two germline ends. The CDR3 spans 14 residues. CDR3 protein: CASSFDRYNSPLHF. DNA of the CDR3: TGTGCCAGCAGTTTCGATAGATATAATTCACCCCTCCACTTT.

V usage is TRBV27 and J usage is TRBJ2-3, with D unclear. The V end lost 3 bases, the J end lost 2 bases, and 15 bases lay between the germline ends. The CDR3 is 16 amino acids. CDR1 is MNHEY, CDR2 SMNVEV, per germline (reference sequence). The CDR3 reads CASSLIGQSLTDTQYF. DNA for the CDR3: TGTGCCAGCAGTTTGATTGGGCAGTCACTCACAGATACGCAGTATTTT.

This chain joins TRBV7-9 and TRBJ1-1, with D perhaps matching TRBD1 (5 bases). V was clipped by 6 bases and J by 8 bases, with 16 bases between them. The germline V gene encodes CDR1 SEHNR and CDR2 FQNEAQ (reference sequence). The CDR3 has 13 residues. The CDR3 DNA reads as TGTGCCAGCAGAGAGAGGACACTAGACGAAGCTTTCTTT. Translated, it gives CASRERTLDEAFF.

This chain joins TRBV6-1 and TRBJ1-1; TRBD1 aligns across 7 bases. CDR1 MNHNS and CDR2 SASEGT come from the germline V gene. The CDR3 contains 14 residues. J lost 1 base, V lost 8 bases, and 7 bases had no gene match. DNA of the CDR3: TGTGCCAGCTGCCGACAGGGTTGGAACACTGAAGCTTTCTTT. Translated: CASCRQGWNTEAFF.

V usage is TRBV24-1 and J usage is TRBJ1-1; D unclear. CDR1 and CDR2 from the germline V gene are KGHDR and SFDVKD. Trimming stripped 5 bases from V and 4 bases from J, with 10 bases between. The CDR3 contains 13 residues. The CDR3 is CATSVAGSTEAFF. In DNA, the CDR3 is TGTGCCACCAGTGTTGCCGGGTCCACTGAAGCTTTCTTT.

The chain uses TRBV12-3 or TRBV12-4 and TRBJ2-7, with no clear D. Trimming left V 3 bases short and J 0 bases short, with 0 bases between. This CDR3 is 11 amino acids long. CDR3 region: CASSFSYEQYF. The CDR3, as DNA: TGTGCCAGCAGTTTCTCCTACGAGCAGTACTTC.

V usage is TRBV2 and J usage is TRBJ1-1; D not certain. Per germline, CDR1 SNHLY and CDR2 FYNNEI. V was trimmed by 7 bases and J by 1 base, leaving 10 bases between them. The CDR3 contains 13 residues. CDR3 coding DNA: TGTGCCAGCACCAAGGACGGGAACACTGAAGCTTTCTTT. Protein: CASTKDGNTEAFF.

This chain uses TRBV6-1 with TRBJ1-6; TRBD1 matches at 8 bases. Trimming cost V 5 bases and J 7 bases; bases outside gene matches: 7. Germline loops: CDR1 MNHNS, CDR2 SASEGT. This CDR3 is 15 amino acids long. This CDR3 is CASSRIRQGNSPLHF. The CDR3 coding sequence is TGTGCCAGCAGTCGGATACGACAGGGGAATTCACCCCTCCACTTT.

The chain is built from TRBV19 and TRBJ2-3; the D gene could be TRBD1 or TRBD2 (5 bases each). The ends were cut back, 5 bases at V and 0 bases at J, with 15 bases in the middle. Germline V gives CDR1 LNHDA, CDR2 SQIVND (reference sequence). CDR3 length: 16 residues. This CDR3 reads CASSSEGTSSTDTQYF. CDR3 DNA: TGTGCCAGTAGTTCTGAAGGGACCTCAAGCACAGATACGCAGTATTTT.

The rearrangement uses TRBV15 and TRBJ2-1, with TRBD2 identical over 8 bases. The germline gives CDR1 LNHNV, CDR2 YYDKDF (reference sequence). The length of the CDR3 is 16 residues. V was clipped by 3 bases and J by 13 bases; unmatched bases: 17. As DNA, the CDR3 is TGTGCCACCAGCAGTGACGAGATGAGCGGGGGAGATTCTCAGTTCTTC. Translated: CATSSDEMSGGDSQFF.

The V gene is TRBV19, the J gene TRBJ1-6, with 7 positions matching TRBD1. V lost 10 bases to trimming and J lost 6 bases; unmatched junction nucleotides: 12. The germline gives CDR1 LNHDA, CDR2 SQIVND (reference sequence). CDR3 length: 15 residues. DNA for the CDR3: TGTGCCATAAACGGAGGGGGCGATTCTAATTCACCCCTCCACTTT. Translated, it gives CAINGGGDSNSPLHF.

The V and J genes are TRBV5-4 and TRBJ1-4; 9 positions match TRBD1. CDR1 is SGHNT, CDR2 YYREEE, per germline (reference sequence). This CDR3 has 14 residues. Losses at the gene ends were 3 bases for V and 8 bases for J; bases not matched to a gene: 5. The CDR3 is CASSYRGPDEKLFF. The CDR3 nucleotides read TGTGCCAGCAGCTACAGGGGGCCCGACGAAAAACTGTTTTTT.

The gene calls are TRBV30 and TRBJ1-1; 9 bases align to TRBD1. Unmatched junction bases numbered 3, after V lost 2 bases and J lost 8 bases. The CDR3 covers 12 residues. The germline V gene encodes CDR1 GTSNPN and CDR2 SVGIG (reference sequence). CDR3 sequence: CAWSTGTGEAFF. DNA for the CDR3: TGTGCCTGGAGTACCGGGACAGGGGAAGCTTTCTTT.

V usage is TRBV20-1 and J usage is TRBJ2-1, with 8 bases matching TRBD2. The CDR3 consists of 11 residues. The V segment lost 3 bases and the J segment 12 bases; nucleotides outside the gene matches: 4. Looked up from germline, CDR1 is DFQATT and CDR2 is SNEGSKA (reference sequence). The CDR3 bases are TGCAGTGCTAGCGGGACTAGTGGGCAGTTCTTC. This sequence encodes CSASGTSGQFF.

Only a few counts were recorded for this clonotype. This chain joins TRBV6-2 or TRBV6-3 and TRBJ1-5, with 10 bases aligning to TRBD1. The CDR3 is made up of 16 amino acids. V dropped 2 bases and J dropped 6; count of bases not matched to a gene: 7. CDR1 and CDR2 from the germline V gene are MNHEY and SVGEGT. DNA for the CDR3: TGTGCCAGCAGTTACGCGACAGGGGGCATAGGTCAGCCCCAGCATTTT. It yields the protein CASSYATGGIGQPQHF.

CDR3 sequence reads: CSAMSGGRTDTQYF. As DNA, the CDR3 is TGCAGTGCTATGAGCGGGGGGCGCACAGATACGCAGTATTTT. The J gene is TRBJ2-3, the V gene TRBV20-1; 9 bases line up with TRBD2. V dropped 4 bases and J dropped 1; count of bases not matched to a gene: 3. In germline, CDR1 is DFQATT, CDR2 SNEGSKA (reference sequence). This CDR3 has 14 amino acids.

The genes are TRBV24-1 and TRBJ1-1, with D unresolved. CDR3 size: 11 residues. From germline, CDR1 is KGHDR and CDR2 SFDVKD. V dropped 9 bases and J dropped 4 bases, with 8 bases sitting between them. CDR3 sequence reads: CATQGLTEAFF. The CDR3 region has the DNA TGTGCCACCCAAGGGCTCACTGAAGCTTTCTTT.